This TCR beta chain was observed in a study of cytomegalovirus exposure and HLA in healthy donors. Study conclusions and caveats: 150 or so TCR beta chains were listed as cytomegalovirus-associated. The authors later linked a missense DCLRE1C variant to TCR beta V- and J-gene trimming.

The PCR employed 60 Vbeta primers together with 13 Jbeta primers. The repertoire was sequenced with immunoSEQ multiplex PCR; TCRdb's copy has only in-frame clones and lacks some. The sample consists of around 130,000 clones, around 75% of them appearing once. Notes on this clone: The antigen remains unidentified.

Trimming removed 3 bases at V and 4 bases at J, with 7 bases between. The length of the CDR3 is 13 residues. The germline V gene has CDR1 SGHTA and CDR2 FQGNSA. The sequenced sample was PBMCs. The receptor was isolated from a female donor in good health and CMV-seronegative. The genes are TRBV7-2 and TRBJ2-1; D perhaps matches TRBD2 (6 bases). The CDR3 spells CASSFRGYNEQFF. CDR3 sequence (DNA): TGTGCCAGCAGCTTTCGGGGGTACAATGAGCAGTTCTTC. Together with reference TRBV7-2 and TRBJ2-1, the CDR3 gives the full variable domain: GAGVSQSPSNKVTEKGKDVELRCDPISGHTALYWYRQSLGQGLEFLIYFQGNSAPDKSGLPSDRFSAERTGGSVSTLTIQRTQQEDSAVYLCASSFRGYNEQFFGPGTRLTVL.